Shown below are 29 T cell receptor beta chains from a single sample sequenced in a study of blood T cells in healthy people across ages. PCR was performed a second time for roughly 7 to 12 cycles using a sample-barcoded 5' primer and a J-beta primer mix. TCRdb reanalysed the 5' RACE reads using MiXCR and keeps one entry per CDR3 protein. The sample contains hundreds of thousands of distinct CDR3 sequences, about 42% of which appear only once. Sequences were obtained from blood. These TCRs come from a man aged 55 to 70 in good health.

The chain carries TRBV29-1 and TRBJ2-1, with TRBD1 identical over 10 bases. CDR3 length: 14 amino acids. With V trimmed by 6 bases and J by 4 bases, 6 bases remained unmatched. CDR1 SQVTM and CDR2 ANQGSEA come from the germline V gene. The CDR3 spells CSVQGQGYYNEQFF. The CDR3 nucleotides are TGCAGCGTACAGGGACAGGGGTATTACAATGAGCAGTTCTTC.

The chain combines TRBV27 with TRBJ2-7, with D possibly being TRBD1 (5 bases). Germline V gene lookup returns CDR1 MNHEY and CDR2 SMNVEV (reference sequence). The CDR3 totals 15 residues. V lost 5 bases and J 4 bases, leaving 18 bases between the germline ends. The DNA for the CDR3 is TGTGCCAGCAGTCTACAGAGGAATGGGGCTTACGAGCAGTACTTC. It encodes CASSLQRNGAYEQYF.

V gene TRBV5-1 combines with J gene TRBJ1-2; D is possibly TRBD1 (5 bases). Deletions cut 1 base from V and 4 bases from J, with 11 bases between. The germline V gene encodes CDR1 SGHRS and CDR2 YFSETQ. The CDR3 has 14 amino acids. The CDR3 loop is CASSLRLGVYGYTF. As DNA, the CDR3 is TGCGCCAGCAGCTTGCGGTTAGGGGTCTATGGCTACACCTTC.

This clonotype was observed once. The chain joins TRBV25-1 to TRBJ1-1; weak D call: TRBD1 (5 bases). V shed 5 bases and J shed 4 bases, with 14 bases lying between them. CDR3 size: 14 residues. Germline CDR1 MGHDK, CDR2 SYGVNS. CDR3 in amino acids: CASSLGTALTEAFF. DNA of the CDR3: TGTGCCAGCAGTTTAGGGACTGCACTCACTGAAGCTTTCTTT.

This clonotype was found many times. V usage is TRBV12-3 or TRBV12-4 and J usage is TRBJ1-6; D is undetermined. The germline V and J ends were trimmed by 8 bases and 0 bases, with 14 bases remaining between them. The CDR3 spans 16 residues. CDR3 in amino acids: CASGQWGSSYNSPLHF. The CDR3 DNA follows: TGTGCCAGCGGCCAGTGGGGTTCCTCCTATAATTCACCCCTCCACTTT.

This chain connects TRBV7-2 to TRBJ1-1; D may be TRBD1 (6 bases). The V and J ends lost 5 bases and 4 bases respectively, with 14 bases between them. There are 14 residues in the CDR3. Germline V lookup: CDR1 SGHTA, CDR2 FQGNSA. The CDR3 loop is CASSRGQSLTEAFF. The CDR3 nucleotides are TGTGCCAGCAGCCGGGGACAATCCCTCACTGAAGCTTTCTTT.

This clonotype turned up a few times. V gene TRBV7-9 combines with J gene TRBJ2-7; tentatively, D is TRBD1 (6 bases). The CDR3 is 15 residues long. The ends were cut back, 2 bases at V and 4 bases at J, with 15 bases in the middle. Germline V gene sequence: CDR1 SEHNR, CDR2 FQNEAQ (reference sequence). DNA of the CDR3: TGTGCCAGCAGCTTATATTCAGGGGCTAATTACGAGCAGTACTTC. Translated: CASSLYSGANYEQYF. Together with reference TRBV7-9 and TRBJ2-7, the CDR3 gives the full variable domain: DTGVSQNPRHKITKRGQNVTFRCDPISEHNRLYWYRQTLGQGPEFLTYFQNEAQLEKSRLLSDRFSAERPKGSFSTLEIQRTEQGDSAMYLCASSLYSGANYEQYFGPGTRLTVT.

The table lists this clonotype with a few counts. The chain is built from TRBV7-2 and TRBJ2-7; 8 bases are shared with TRBD1. The CDR3 has 15 residues. CDR1 is SGHTA and CDR2 is FQGNSA in the germline V gene. V shed 6 bases, J shed 0 bases, and the junction held 7 bases outside the gene matches. The CDR3 protein is CASRDTGGISYEQYF. CDR3 bases: TGTGCCAGCAGAGATACAGGGGGAATCTCCTACGAGCAGTACTTC.

Only a few counts were recorded for this clonotype. The chain has TRBV7-2 and TRBJ2-1; 8 bases line up with TRBD1. The J call may be mistaken, given a closer DNA end match to TRBJ2-7. The CDR3 is 16 residues long. CDR1 is SGHTA and CDR2 is FQGNSA in the germline V gene. This CDR3 is CASSLGGQGGYNEQYF. The CDR3 DNA is TGTGCCAGCAGCTTAGGAGGACAGGGCGGGTACAATGAGCAGTACTTC.

The rearrangement joins TRBV7-2 to TRBJ1-1; 8 bases are a match to TRBD1. The germline CDR1 and CDR2 sequences are SGHTA and FQGNSA. The trim removed 3 bases at V and 1 base at J, leaving 10 bases unmatched. The CDR3 covers 17 residues. The CDR3 loop reads CASSFKDRGLTNTEAFF. The CDR3 coding sequence is TGTGCCAGCAGCTTCAAAGACAGGGGCCTAACGAACACTGAAGCTTTCTTT.

The J gene is TRBJ2-4, the V gene TRBV10-3; TRBD2 matches 11 bases. The CDR3 is 13 residues long. CDR1 is ENHRY and CDR2 is SYGVKD in the germline V gene. The V gene end was trimmed by 10 bases and the J gene end by 1 base; junction bases not matched to a gene: 0. The DNA of the CDR3 is TGTGCCACTAGCGGGGGGGCCAAAAACATTCAGTACTTC. Amino acids: CATSGGAKNIQYF.

The chain employs TRBV7-3 and TRBJ2-3; 8 bases align to TRBD2. The CDR3 length is 16 residues. The germline V gene encodes CDR1 SGHTA and CDR2 FQGTGA. Trimming took 5 bases from V and 3 from J; bases not matched to a gene: 10. The CDR3 loop is CASSPQSGSGTDTQYF. The CDR3, as DNA: TGTGCCAGCAGCCCGCAAAGCGGGAGCGGAACAGATACGCAGTATTTT.

The CDR3 loop reads CASSDRTNSPLHF. CDR3 coding DNA: TGCGCCAGCAGTGATAGAACCAATTCACCCCTCCACTTT. This sequence joins TRBV10-2 and TRBJ1-6; D ambiguous. This CDR3 comprises 13 residues. Trimming removed 3 bases at V and 7 bases at J, with 7 bases between. The germline V gene encodes CDR1 WSHSY and CDR2 SAAADI.

This clonotype was picked up a small number of times. V gene TRBV6-6 combines with J gene TRBJ2-5, with unresolved D. Trimming shortened V by 4 bases and J by 4 bases, and 13 bases separated the two germline ends. Germline loops: CDR1 MNHNY, CDR2 SVGAGI (reference sequence). The CDR3 totals 14 residues. In nucleotides, the CDR3 is TGTGCCAGCAGTTTTGCTCGGACCGGAGAGACCCAGTACTTC. This sequence encodes CASSFARTGETQYF.

The chain combines TRBV6-1 with TRBJ2-5, with D maybe TRBD1 (6 bases). The J call may be in error: the DNA end matches TRBJ2-4 better. This CDR3 is built from 15 residues. Germline V gene sequence: CDR1 MNHNS, CDR2 SASEGT. The CDR3 loop reads CASSERDRKDSIQYF. The DNA of the CDR3 is TGTGCCAGCAGTGAAAGAGACAGGAAAGATTCCATTCAGTACTTC.

V usage is TRBV2 and J usage is TRBJ2-3; D possibly corresponds to TRBD2 (6 bases). Germline-derived CDR1 and CDR2 are SNHLY and FYNNEI. V gave up 6 bases and J gave up 2 bases, with 12 bases separating them. The CDR3 has 14 amino acids. The CDR3 nucleotides read TGTGCCAGCAGAGGCGGGGCGCTCACAGATACGCAGTATTTT. As protein: CASRGGALTDTQYF.

The chain uses TRBV4-1 and TRBJ1-2, with 8 bases fitting TRBD1. Trimming at V came to 2 bases and at J to 6 bases, leaving 8 bases not matched to a gene. This CDR3 has 15 residues. Germline V CDR1 and CDR2: MGHRA, YSYEKL. The CDR3 region is CASSQSPSGQDGYTF. The CDR3 DNA reads TGCGCCAGCAGCCAATCCCCCTCGGGACAGGATGGCTACACCTTC.

This clonotype was picked up many times. J is TRBJ1-4 and V is TRBV28; TRBD1 might be the D (5 bases). Germline values: CDR1 MDHEN, CDR2 SYDVKM. Trimming stripped 5 bases from V and 8 bases from J, with 12 bases between. This CDR3 region has 13 residues. In DNA form, the CDR3 reads TGTGCCAGCAGTGTTAGGGGCGGCGAAAAACTGTTTTTT. Translating it yields CASSVRGGEKLFF.

By frequency in the sample, this clonotype is medium-sized. V gene TRBV12-3 or TRBV12-4 combines with J gene TRBJ2-3; D remains unclear. The CDR3 is 11 amino acids. Trimming stripped 6 bases from V and 11 bases from J, with 12 bases between. DNA of the CDR3: TGTGCCAGCAGCCAAAAGTGGGGGCAGTATTTT. It specifies CASSQKWGQYF.

The chain uses TRBV5-1 and TRBJ2-1, with a tentative D call TRBD2 (7 bases). The ends were cut back, 1 base at V and 5 bases at J, with 13 bases in the middle. Germline loops: CDR1 SGHRS, CDR2 YFSETQ. The CDR3 covers 15 residues. CDR3 bases: TGCGCCAGCAGCTTGACCGCGGGGGCGGACAATGAGCAGTTCTTC. Amino acids: CASSLTAGADNEQFF.

The V and J genes are TRBV6-2 or TRBV6-3 and TRBJ2-4; D gene ambiguous. With 2 bases removed from V and 1 base from J, the gap between germline ends came to 12 bases. The CDR3 is made up of 16 amino acids. Germline V lookup: CDR1 MNHEY, CDR2 SVGEGT. The CDR3 DNA sequence: TGTGCCAGCAGTTACGGGTCGCGGACCGCCAAAAACATTCAGTACTTC. Translating gives CASSYGSRTAKNIQYF.

The V call is TRBV6-6, the J call TRBJ2-7; 7 bases match TRBD1. Germline CDR1 reads MNHNY; CDR2 reads SVGAGI (reference sequence). CDR3 length equals 14 residues. Germline trimming cut 2 bases from V and 2 bases from J; bases unmatched to any gene: 3. The CDR3 reads CASSYPGTAYEQYF. The CDR3 bases are TGTGCCAGCAGTTACCCGGGGACAGCCTACGAGCAGTACTTC.

The chain links TRBV4-3 to TRBJ2-7; perhaps TRBD1 as D (6 bases). The CDR3 has 16 residues. V dropped 0 bases and J dropped 0 bases, with 12 bases sitting between them. CDR1 LGHNA and CDR2 YSLEER come from the germline V gene. Here the CDR3 reads CASSQDRTELSYEQYF. Here the CDR3 DNA reads TGCGCCAGCAGCCAAGATCGGACAGAGCTCTCCTACGAGCAGTACTTC.

V and J are TRBV30 and TRBJ2-7, with D unclear. Germline CDR1 and CDR2: GTSNPN and SVGIG (reference sequence). The CDR3 length is 14 residues. V dropped 0 bases and J dropped 0 bases, with 9 bases sitting between them. CDR3 in DNA: TGTGCCTGGAGTGTACACGTAAGCTCCTACGAGCAGTACTTC. Amino acids: CAWSVHVSSYEQYF. The complete variable domain, with remaining parts taken from reference TRBV30 and TRBJ2-7, reads SQTIHQWPATLVQPVGSPLSLECTVEGTSNPNLYWYRQAAGRGLQLLFYSVGIGQISSEVPQNLSASRPQDRQFILSSKKLLLSDSGFYLCAWSVHVSSYEQYFGPGTRLTVT.

The rearrangement uses TRBV7-2 and TRBJ2-7; D remains unclear. Trimming left V 5 bases short and J 6 bases short, with 14 bases between. The CDR3 loop spans 13 amino acids. Germline V gene data show CDR1 as SGHTA and CDR2 as FQGNSA. CDR3 DNA: TGTGCCAGCAGCGTAGACCTCCAGCGCGAGCAGTACTTC. This gives the protein CASSVDLQREQYF.

The chain combines TRBV12-3 or TRBV12-4 with TRBJ2-1; 9 bases line up with TRBD2. This CDR3 is 15 amino acids long. V was pared by 2 bases and J by 13 bases, with 12 bases of the junction left unmatched. CDR3 DNA sequence: TGTGCCAGCAGTTTAATGAGGCGCGGGGGGGAGACCCAGTTCTTC. Protein: CASSLMRRGGETQFF.

The chain joins TRBV7-2 to TRBJ1-2; 9 nucleotides line up with TRBD1. V lost 4 bases, J lost 8 bases, and 11 bases stayed unmatched. The CDR3 covers 15 residues. Germline lookup yields CDR1 SGHTA and CDR2 FQGNSA. CDR3 in DNA: TGTGCCAGCAGCTCGTCCCGGGACAGGGCGGACGGCTACACCTTC. Its protein is CASSSSRDRADGYTF.

This chain links TRBV20-1 with TRBJ2-7, with a possible D match to TRBD1 (5 bases). The germline V gene encodes CDR1 DFQATT and CDR2 SNEGSKA (reference sequence). V shed 5 bases and J shed 0 bases, with 14 bases lying between them. This CDR3 comprises 14 residues. CDR3: CSAYGAASSYEQYF. CDR3 nucleotides: TGCAGTGCTTATGGGGCAGCGAGCTCCTACGAGCAGTACTTC.

This sequence joins TRBV5-1 and TRBJ2-1, with D possibly being TRBD2 (6 bases). Germline-derived CDR1 and CDR2 are SGHRS and YFSETQ. The CDR3 covers 16 residues. The V and J ends lost 0 bases and 13 bases respectively, with 23 bases between them. In nucleotides, the CDR3 is TGCGCCAGCAGCTTGGGGCCCAGTGGAGGGCAAGAGACCCAGTTCTTC. Its protein is CASSLGPSGGQETQFF.